Included here is one T cell receptor (beta chain) sequence, with context. No antigen is known for it. The sample comes from a study of T cell responses to AZD1222 COVID-19 vaccine. Overall study findings and caveats: Clonal diversity was possibly underestimated, and white British individuals and females predominated among donors.

V was trimmed by 0 bases and J by 3 bases, leaving 17 bases between them. From germline, CDR1 is SGDLS and CDR2 YYNGEE. The CDR3 is 17 amino acids. The protocol was immunoSEQ multiplex PCR, while the TCRdb copy is restricted to in-frame clones and leaves out a portion. The sample carries more than 150,000 clones, 85% to 95% recorded once. This TCR came from an adult who received the AZD1222 COVID-19 vaccine. The chain combines TRBV9 with TRBJ2-3; D may be TRBD2 (6 bases). The specimen comprised peripheral blood, sampled 28 days after the second AZD1222 dose. CDR3 nucleotide sequence: TGTGCCAGCAGCGTAGACAGGAGGGTAGCGCGAACAGATACGCAGTATTTT. Translation: CASSVDRRVARTDTQYF.